The 3 T cell receptor beta chains below all came from one sample that was sequenced in a study of yellow fever vaccine responses in identical twins. One entry per CDR3 protein, called by TCRdb with MiXCR from the RT-PCR reads. The table has approximately 32,000 distinct CDR3 sequences, 50% to 75% seen once. This specimen was T cells from blood (PBMCs), unsorted or a sorted subset (not recorded which), taken before or after yellow fever vaccination (not recorded which). Every receptor here comes from a woman younger than 35 who received the yellow fever vaccine.

The chain links TRBV7-9 to TRBJ2-7, with 12 bases aligning to TRBD2. The CDR3 runs 13 residues. V lost 5 bases and J lost 10; bases outside the gene matches: 6. CDR1 and CDR2 (germline): SEHNR, FQNEAQ (reference sequence). CDR3 in amino acids: CASSAGTSGLQYF. CDR3 coding DNA: TGTGCCAGCAGCGCCGGGACTAGCGGGTTACAGTACTTC.

In this sample, this clonotype turned up a few times. The genes are TRBV3-1 and TRBJ2-2, with D possibly TRBD1 on 6 matching bases. Trimming stripped 0 bases from V and 5 bases from J, with 13 bases between. The CDR3 has 16 amino acids. Germline CDR1 and CDR2: LGHDT and YNNKEL (reference sequence). CDR3 sequence: CASSQEVGQGTGELFF. As DNA, the CDR3 is TGTGCCAGCAGCCAAGAGGTGGGGCAGGGGACCGGGGAGCTGTTTTTT.

This chain links TRBV18 with TRBJ1-2, with 7 bases lining up with TRBD1. CDR3 length equals 15 residues. Germline-derived CDR1 and CDR2 are KGHSH and LQKENI. The trim removed 4 bases at V and 2 bases at J, leaving 7 bases unmatched. The CDR3 loop reads CASSRVGQANYGYTF. As DNA, the CDR3 is TGTGCCAGCTCACGGGTAGGACAGGCAAACTATGGCTACACCTTC.